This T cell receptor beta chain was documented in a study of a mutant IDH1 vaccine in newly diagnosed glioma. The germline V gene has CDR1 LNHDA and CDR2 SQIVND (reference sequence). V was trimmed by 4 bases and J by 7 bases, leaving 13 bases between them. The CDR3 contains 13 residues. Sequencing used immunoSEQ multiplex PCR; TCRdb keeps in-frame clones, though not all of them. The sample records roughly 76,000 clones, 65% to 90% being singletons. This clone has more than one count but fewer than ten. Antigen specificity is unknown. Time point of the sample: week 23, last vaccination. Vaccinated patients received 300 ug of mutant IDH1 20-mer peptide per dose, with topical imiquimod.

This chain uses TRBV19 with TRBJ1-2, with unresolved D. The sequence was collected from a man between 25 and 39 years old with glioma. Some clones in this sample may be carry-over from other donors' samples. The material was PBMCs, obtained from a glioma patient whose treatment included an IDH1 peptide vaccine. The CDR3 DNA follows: TGTGCCAGTAGTACCACCATATTAACTGGCTACACCTTC. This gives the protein CASSTTILTGYTF.